Listed here are 26 T cell receptor beta chains from one sample, sequenced in a study of a mutant IDH1 vaccine in newly diagnosed glioma. This sample's time point: week 5, during vaccination. The vaccine gave 300 ug of a 20-mer mutant IDH1 peptide subcutaneously per dose. Their specific antigens are unknown. The repertoire was sequenced with immunoSEQ multiplex PCR; TCRdb's copy has only in-frame clones and lacks some. The table records 70,000 to 100,000 clones, about 91% of them present only once. Sequencing used PBMCs, obtained from a glioma patient whose treatment included an IDH1 peptide vaccine. The receptor set was obtained from a woman in her forties or fifties with glioma.

Only a few counts were recorded for this clone. The chain joins TRBV10-3 to TRBJ1-1; D unresolved. Germline values: CDR1 ENHRY, CDR2 SYGVKD. The CDR3 consists of 13 residues. Deletions cut 7 bases from V and 2 bases from J, with 11 bases between. This CDR3 reads CAITGAANTEAFF. The CDR3 nucleotides read TGTGCCATCACAGGCGCAGCCAACACTGAAGCTTTCTTT.

This chain uses TRBV4-1 with TRBJ2-6; D remains ambiguous. V lost 0 bases, J lost 0 bases, and 9 bases lay in between. This CDR3 spans 17 amino acids. CDR1 MGHRA and CDR2 YSYEKL come from the germline V gene. CDR3 sequence reads: CASSQDKSRSGANVLTF. The CDR3 DNA reads TGCGCCAGCAGCCAAGATAAGTCTCGCTCTGGGGCCAACGTCCTGACTTTC.

The chain has TRBV11-2 and TRBJ2-5; TRBD1 is a possible D gene (6 bases). V dropped 5 bases and J dropped 5 bases, with 18 bases sitting between them. CDR3 length equals 15 residues. CDR1 and CDR2 (germline): SGHAT, FQNNGV. This CDR3 is CASSHLVRDMETQYF. CDR3 sequence (DNA): TGTGCCAGCAGCCACCTGGTACGGGACATGGAGACCCAGTACTTC.

This chain uses TRBV19 with TRBJ2-7; D might be TRBD1 (5 bases). Trimming pared 2 bases from V and 0 bases from J, leaving 14 bases between. Germline-derived CDR1 and CDR2 are LNHDA and SQIVND (reference sequence). CDR3 length equals 16 residues. CDR3 nucleotide sequence: TGTGCCAGTAGTATACTGGGGCCCACCTTCTCCTACGAGCAGTACTTC. As protein: CASSILGPTFSYEQYF. The variable domain in full, completed from reference TRBV19 and TRBJ2-7, reads DGGITQSPKYLFRKEGQNVTLSCEQNLNHDAMYWYRQDPGQGLRLIYYSQIVNDFQKGDIAEGYSVSREKKESFPLTVTSAQKNPTAFYLCASSILGPTFSYEQYFGPGTRLTVT.

J is TRBJ1-4 and V is TRBV5-1, with 7 bases identical to TRBD1. Per the germline V gene, CDR1 is SGHRS and CDR2 is YFSETQ. After removal of 1 base from V and 4 bases from J, the junction contained 7 bases not matched to a gene. The CDR3 consists of 16 residues. The DNA for the CDR3 is TGCGCCAGCAGCTTGCATAGACAGGGCCTTAATGAAAAACTGTTTTTT. This sequence encodes CASSLHRQGLNEKLFF.

The V call is TRBV2, the J call TRBJ2-5, with TRBD1 matching 7 bases. In germline, CDR1 is SNHLY, CDR2 FYNNEI. The ends lost 7 bases at V and 4 bases at J; junction bases unmatched: 15. The CDR3 is made up of 16 amino acids. The CDR3 region is CASMGVTGSVIETQYF. DNA of the CDR3: TGTGCCAGCATGGGGGTGACAGGGTCTGTCATAGAGACCCAGTACTTC.

The genes are TRBV11-1 and TRBJ2-7; no clear D gene. V was pared by 5 bases and J by 0 bases, with 14 bases between. The CDR3 totals 15 residues. The germline V gene has CDR1 SGHAT and CDR2 FQDESV (reference sequence). The chain's CDR3 is CASSPVAVPSYEQYF. The CDR3 coding sequence is TGTGCCAGCAGCCCCGTGGCGGTGCCCTCCTACGAGCAGTACTTC.

The V gene is TRBV28, the J gene TRBJ2-7, with D perhaps TRBD1 (5 bases). With 6 bases removed from V and 2 bases from J, the gap between germline ends came to 11 bases. The germline CDR1 and CDR2 sequences are MDHEN and SYDVKM. The CDR3 extends over 13 amino acids. The CDR3 coding sequence is TGTGCCAGCAGCAGGACGGACACCTACGAGCAGTACTTC. This sequence encodes CASSRTDTYEQYF.

V and J are TRBV29-1 and TRBJ2-7, with TRBD1 matching 7 bases. The CDR3 totals 13 residues. From germline, CDR1 is SQVTM and CDR2 ANQGSEA. This chain's CDR3 is CRNSGGPSPEQYF. CDR3 coding DNA: TGCAGGAACTCAGGGGGACCGTCCCCCGAGCAGTACTTC.

The chain recombines TRBV9 with TRBJ2-2; D call uncertain. The V end lost 0 bases, the J end lost 1 base, and 10 bases lay between the germline ends. The length of the CDR3 is 16 residues. Germline values: CDR1 SGDLS, CDR2 YYNGEE. The CDR3 region is CASSVVASRNTGELFF. Here the CDR3 DNA reads TGTGCCAGCAGCGTAGTTGCCAGCAGGAACACCGGGGAGCTGTTTTTT.

The chain recombines TRBV7-9 with TRBJ1-1; 10 positions match TRBD1. The V gene's germline CDR1 is SEHNR and CDR2 FQNEAQ (reference sequence). This CDR3 has 15 amino acids. V shed 5 bases, J shed 3 bases, and the junction held 6 bases outside the gene matches. The chain's CDR3 is CASSARTGGYTEAFF. The CDR3 DNA sequence: TGTGCCAGCAGCGCCCGGACAGGGGGGTACACTGAAGCTTTCTTT.

The chain combines TRBV9 with TRBJ2-3, with 7 bases aligning to TRBD2. Trimming removed 0 bases from V and 3 bases from J; junction bases left unmatched: 7. Germline CDR1 and CDR2: SGDLS and YYNGEE. This CDR3 spans 16 amino acids. The CDR3 DNA reads as TGTGCCAGCAGCGTAGGCGTGCGGGAGAAAACAGATACGCAGTATTTT. Translated, it gives CASSVGVREKTDTQYF.

The chain uses TRBV7-9 and TRBJ2-1; 10 bases line up with TRBD2. In germline, CDR1 is SEHNR, CDR2 FQNEAQ (reference sequence). J gave up 2 bases and V 4 bases, and 8 bases lay outside the gene matches. The CDR3 loop spans 17 amino acids. The CDR3 loop is CASSSWSGRVTYNEQFF. In DNA, the CDR3 is TGTGCCAGCAGCTCGTGGAGCGGGAGGGTAACCTACAATGAGCAGTTCTTC.

The chain links TRBV28 to TRBJ2-1, with TRBD1 matching over 10 bases. The CDR3 loop spans 15 amino acids. In germline, CDR1 is MDHEN, CDR2 SYDVKM. The junction had 3 bases not matched to a gene; V was cut back by 2 bases and J by 5 bases. The CDR3: CASSLGQGVDNEQFF. The CDR3 region has the DNA TGTGCCAGCAGTTTAGGACAGGGGGTCGACAATGAGCAGTTCTTC.

This clone was seen a single time. V usage is TRBV6-5 and J usage is TRBJ1-4; 9 bases line up with TRBD1. The CDR3 spans 15 residues. V dropped 8 bases and J dropped 7; count of bases not matched to a gene: 11. In germline, CDR1 is MNHEY, CDR2 SVGAGI. The CDR3 is CASLPQQGAVEKLFF. The CDR3 nucleotides are TGTGCCAGCCTGCCCCAACAGGGGGCGGTTGAAAAACTGTTTTTT.

This clone was seen a handful of times. The CDR3 DNA is TGTGCCAGCAGCCGGACGGGCTCTGGGGCCAACGTCCTGACTTTC. This gives the protein CASSRTGSGANVLTF. This chain connects TRBV5-4 to TRBJ2-6; no reliable D call. The CDR3 loop spans 15 amino acids. Trimming stripped 4 bases from V and 0 bases from J, with 8 bases between. Per the germline V gene, CDR1 is SGHNT and CDR2 is YYREEE (reference sequence).

The gene calls are TRBV6-1 and TRBJ2-3; 7 bases line up with TRBD2. CDR1 is MNHNS and CDR2 is SASEGT in the germline V gene. The CDR3 is made up of 15 amino acids. The V gene end was trimmed by 2 bases and the J gene end by 5 bases; junction bases not matched to a gene: 7. CDR3 in DNA: TGTGCCAGCAGTGAATGGGGACGGGGGGAAGATACGCAGTATTTT. Translated, it gives CASSEWGRGEDTQYF.

This chain connects TRBV7-9 to TRBJ2-1; D is uncertain. From germline, CDR1 is SEHNR and CDR2 FQNEAQ (reference sequence). Trimming pared 3 bases from V and 0 bases from J, leaving 9 bases between. The CDR3 covers 15 residues. DNA for the CDR3: TGTGCCAGCAGCTTTGGGCGCCGCTCCTACAATGAGCAGTTCTTC. It is translated as CASSFGRRSYNEQFF.

The chain joins TRBV7-2 to TRBJ1-2; 9 bases line up with TRBD1. This CDR3 region has 15 residues. Unmatched junction bases numbered 6, after V lost 5 bases and J lost 2 bases. Looked up from germline, CDR1 is SGHTA and CDR2 is FQGNSA. The CDR3 region has the DNA TGTGCCAGCAGCACGCCGGGGACAGGGAACTATGGCTACACCTTC. Translation: CASSTPGTGNYGYTF.

The chain links TRBV18 to TRBJ2-5, with 9 bases fitting TRBD1. V gave up 3 bases and J gave up 3 bases; unmatched junction bases: 5. Per germline, CDR1 KGHSH and CDR2 LQKENI. CDR3 length: 15 residues. The CDR3 spells CASSPAWDREETQYF. CDR3 coding DNA: TGTGCCAGCTCACCCGCCTGGGACAGGGAAGAGACCCAGTACTTC.

The chain couples TRBV9 to TRBJ2-3; no clear D gene. Germline V gene lookup returns CDR1 SGDLS and CDR2 YYNGEE. CDR3 size: 14 residues. Trimming took off 0 bases at V and 1 base at J, with 6 bases between the two ends. CDR3 amino acids: CASSVAPGTDTQYF. CDR3 nucleotide sequence: TGTGCCAGCAGCGTAGCTCCCGGCACAGATACGCAGTATTTT.

V and J are TRBV19 and TRBJ2-7; D remains ambiguous. The CDR3 is 14 amino acids. Trimming stripped 3 bases from V and 2 bases from J, with 11 bases between. CDR1 and CDR2 (germline): LNHDA, SQIVND (reference sequence). The CDR3 DNA reads TGTGCCAGTAGTATCGCAGGCGGTACCTACGAGCAGTACTTC. Translation gives CASSIAGGTYEQYF.

The chain recombines TRBV10-3 with TRBJ2-1, with TRBD2 as a possible D gene (5 bases). Trimming removed 4 bases from V and 5 bases from J, with 15 bases in between. Germline CDR1 ENHRY, CDR2 SYGVKD. The CDR3 is 15 amino acids. CDR3 nucleotide sequence: TGTGCCATCAGTGGGGCGGAGAGGGAAAACAATGAGCAGTTCTTC. Translated, it gives CAISGAERENNEQFF.

This clone has only one observation. The chain uses TRBV18 and TRBJ1-1, with D maybe TRBD1 (6 bases). The CDR3 is 14 residues long. The V and J ends lost 4 bases and 1 base respectively, with 10 bases between them. Per germline, CDR1 KGHSH and CDR2 LQKENI. DNA of the CDR3: TGTGCCAGCTCACGTTACAGGGAGAACACTGAAGCTTTCTTT. Encoded protein: CASSRYRENTEAFF.

The rearrangement uses TRBV27 and TRBJ2-7; 7 bases agree with TRBD1. The V segment lost 6 bases and the J segment 0 bases; nucleotides outside the gene matches: 2. The CDR3 sequence is 13 residues long. Germline values: CDR1 MNHEY, CDR2 SMNVEV (reference sequence). The DNA of the CDR3 is TGTGCCAGCAGCCGGGACAGCTCCTACGAGCAGTACTTC. Its translation is CASSRDSSYEQYF.

The gene calls are TRBV5-1 and TRBJ1-2, with D unclear. V shed 6 bases and J shed 0 bases, with 12 bases lying between them. Germline values: CDR1 SGHRS, CDR2 YFSETQ. The CDR3 is 14 residues long. The CDR3 coding sequence is TGCGCCAGCACGCCCCAGGCCACTAACTATGGCTACACCTTC. Translation gives CASTPQATNYGYTF.